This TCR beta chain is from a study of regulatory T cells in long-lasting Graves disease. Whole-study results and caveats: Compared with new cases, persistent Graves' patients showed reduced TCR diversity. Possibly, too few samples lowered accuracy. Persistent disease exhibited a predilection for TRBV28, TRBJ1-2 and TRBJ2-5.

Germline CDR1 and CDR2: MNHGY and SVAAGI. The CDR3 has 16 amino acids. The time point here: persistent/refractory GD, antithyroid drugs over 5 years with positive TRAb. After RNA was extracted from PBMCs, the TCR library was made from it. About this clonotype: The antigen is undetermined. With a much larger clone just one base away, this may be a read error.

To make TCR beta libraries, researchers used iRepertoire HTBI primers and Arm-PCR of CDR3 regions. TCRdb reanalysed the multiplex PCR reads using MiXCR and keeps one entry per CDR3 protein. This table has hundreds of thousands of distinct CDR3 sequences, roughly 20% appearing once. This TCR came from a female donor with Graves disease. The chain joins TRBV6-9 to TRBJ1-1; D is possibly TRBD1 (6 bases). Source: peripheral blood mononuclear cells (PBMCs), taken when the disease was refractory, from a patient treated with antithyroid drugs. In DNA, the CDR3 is TGTGCCAGCAGTTACTCTCCGGGACACAAGAACACTAAAGCTTTCTTT. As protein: CASSYSPGHKNTKAFF.